Below are 24 T cell receptor beta chains sequenced from a single sample in a study of monozygotic twins with inflammatory bowel disease. TCRdb reworked the 5' RACE reads into one entry per CDR3 protein, no DNA. This sample's table has more than 300,000 distinct CDR3 sequences. Input material: blood. The receptors here all came from a human donor with ulcerative colitis or Crohn's disease, or a healthy co-twin of an affected twin (not recorded which).

The chain uses TRBV29-1 and TRBJ2-7; TCRdb outputs TRBD1, but without DNA this stays unchecked. Germline CDR1 is SQVTM and CDR2 is ANQGSEA. CDR3 size: 13 residues. CDR3 region: CSARRQGYHEQYF.

The rearrangement joins TRBV7-3 to TRBJ1-4; TCRdb proposes TRBD1, but this gene call is untestable without DNA. CDR1 and CDR2 (germline): SGHTA, FQGTGA. There are 13 residues in the CDR3. The CDR3 here is CASSWTGGEKLFF.

The V gene is TRBV10-1, the J gene TRBJ2-1; TCRdb names TRBD1, which stays unverified in the absence of DNA. Germline-derived CDR1 and CDR2 are WNHNN and SYGVQD (reference sequence). CDR3 size: 17 residues. The CDR3 protein is CASSESFREDLHNEQFF.

The chain couples TRBV20-1 to TRBJ2-7; the TRBD1 assignment by TCRdb is unverifiable without DNA. The CDR3 length is 14 residues. CDR1 DFQATT and CDR2 SNEGSKA come from the germline V gene (reference sequence). CDR3 amino acids: CSAEGQRGTYEQYF.

The chain joins TRBV18 to TRBJ2-5; TCRdb picks TRBD1, but there is no DNA to check that call. From germline, CDR1 is KGHSH and CDR2 LQKENI. The CDR3 spans 14 residues. The CDR3 spells CASSRALIQETQYF. The whole variable domain, remainder taken from reference TRBV18 and TRBJ2-5, is NAGVMQNPRHLVRRRGQEARLRCSPMKGHSHVYWYRQLPEEGLKFMVYLQKENIIDESGMPKERFSAEFPKEGPSILRIQQVVRGDSAAYFCASSRALIQETQYFGPGTRLLVL.

The chain links TRBV7-9 to TRBJ1-4; there is no DNA to check the TCRdb D call of TRBD1. Per the germline V gene, CDR1 is SEHNR and CDR2 is FQNEAQ (reference sequence). CDR3 length: 15 amino acids. The CDR3 protein is CASSPGQVIYEKLFF.

The genes are TRBV4-3 and TRBJ2-7; absent DNA, TCRdb's TRBD2 call cannot be checked. This CDR3 has 16 residues. CDR1 is LGHNA, CDR2 YSLEER, per germline. CDR3 protein: CASSQGGTSGSYEQYF.

This chain joins TRBV20-1 and TRBJ2-5; lacking DNA, the TRBD1 call made by TCRdb goes unchecked. The CDR3 sequence is 11 residues long. CDR1 is DFQATT, CDR2 SNEGSKA, per germline (reference sequence). The CDR3 loop reads CSEGGAPTQYF.

The chain couples TRBV7-8 to TRBJ2-4; the D call from TCRdb, TRBD1, cannot be confirmed without DNA. The V gene's germline CDR1 is SGHVS and CDR2 FQNEAQ. This CDR3 spans 13 amino acids. CDR3 sequence reads: CASTLTPVGIQYF. The full variable domain, rest sourced from reference TRBV7-8 and TRBJ2-4, is GAGVSQSPRYKVAKRGQDVALRCDPISGHVSLFWYQQALGQGPEFLTYFQNEAQLDKSGLPSDRFFAERPEGSVSTLKIQRTQQEDSAVYLCASTLTPVGIQYFGAGTRLSVL.

The chain is built from TRBV27 and TRBJ1-1. Germline values: CDR1 MNHEY, CDR2 SMNVEV (reference sequence). This CDR3 contains 13 residues. The CDR3 region is CASSFSTNTEAFF.

The rearrangement joins TRBV6-1 to TRBJ1-5. Germline V gives CDR1 MNHNS, CDR2 SASEGT. This CDR3 is 14 amino acids long. The CDR3 is CASSPGLLNQPQHF.

This chain uses TRBV7-2 with TRBJ2-7; absent DNA, TCRdb's TRBD2 call cannot be checked. Germline V gene sequence: CDR1 SGHTA, CDR2 FQGNSA. This CDR3 is 16 amino acids long. The CDR3 is CASSSEAGTSGYEQYF.

CDR3 amino acids: CSVERPRTGELFF. The V call is TRBV29-1, the J call TRBJ2-2. The CDR3 is made up of 13 amino acids. Germline V gives CDR1 SQVTM, CDR2 ANQGSEA.

V and J are TRBV4-1 and TRBJ1-2; TCRdb gives TRBD1 as the D gene, but with no DNA this cannot be confirmed. This CDR3 is built from 15 residues. Germline CDR1 reads MGHRA; CDR2 reads YSYEKL. CDR3 in amino acids: CASSQVDSLSYGYTF.

The V gene is TRBV7-3, the J gene TRBJ1-1; TCRdb designates TRBD1, a call that cannot be tested without DNA. The CDR3 contains 13 residues. From germline, CDR1 is SGHTA and CDR2 FQGTGA. This chain's CDR3 is CASSLFPDREAFF.

The chain carries TRBV10-3 and TRBJ1-5; the D gene TCRdb calls, TRBD1, cannot be checked with no DNA. This CDR3 is 15 amino acids long. Germline V gene data show CDR1 as ENHRY and CDR2 as SYGVKD. CDR3 sequence: CAISETGEGNQPQHF.

The chain joins TRBV28 to TRBJ1-2; there is no DNA to check the TCRdb D call of TRBD1. This CDR3 has 13 amino acids. Looked up from germline, CDR1 is MDHEN and CDR2 is SYDVKM. The CDR3 sequence is CASYKQAPPGYTF.

The chain uses TRBV6-6 and TRBJ2-7; TCRdb lists TRBD2, though no DNA is available to test this call. CDR1 and CDR2 from the germline V gene are MNHNY and SVGAGI (reference sequence). The CDR3 is made up of 13 amino acids. The CDR3 here is CATVAGGSYEQYF.

This chain connects TRBV5-1 to TRBJ1-1; TCRdb calls TRBD1, which cannot be checked without DNA. The CDR3 has 15 amino acids. Germline V gene sequence: CDR1 SGHRS, CDR2 YFSETQ. CDR3 loop: CASSLGPGGFSEAFF.

The chain's CDR3 is CASSFTTGELFF. J is TRBJ2-2 and V is TRBV6-5. Germline assignment: CDR1 MNHEY and CDR2 SVGAGI. This CDR3 spans 12 amino acids.

The V and J genes are TRBV2 and TRBJ1-6; TCRdb's D call of TRBD1 is untestable without DNA. The germline V gene encodes CDR1 SNHLY and CDR2 FYNNEI. The CDR3 spans 15 residues. The CDR3 sequence is CASIIRQASNSPLHF.

The genes are TRBV7-8 and TRBJ2-4. This CDR3 has 14 amino acids. The V gene's germline CDR1 is SGHVS and CDR2 FQNEAQ. The CDR3 region is CASSLAYSLNIQYF. Using reference TRBV7-8 and TRBJ2-4 for the parts outside the CDR3, the full variable domain is GAGVSQSPRYKVAKRGQDVALRCDPISGHVSLFWYQQALGQGPEFLTYFQNEAQLDKSGLPSDRFFAERPEGSVSTLKIQRTQQEDSAVYLCASSLAYSLNIQYFGAGTRLSVL.

The chain employs TRBV28 and TRBJ1-1; TCRdb's D call, TRBD1, is unchecked because there is no DNA. The CDR3 spans 15 residues. Germline V gives CDR1 MDHEN, CDR2 SYDVKM. The CDR3: CASSPFGQGAFEAFF.

The chain uses TRBV12-3 or TRBV12-4 and TRBJ1-2; TCRdb outputs TRBD1, but without DNA this stays unchecked. This CDR3 comprises 14 residues. The CDR3 is CASSLRRGYIGYTF.